Shown below are 15 T cell receptor beta chains from a single sample sequenced in a study of T cell responses to AZD1222 COVID-19 vaccine. Data came from immunoSEQ multiplex PCR; TCRdb stores just in-frame clones and leaves some out. The profile shows some 150,000 clones, around 90% of them singletons. This specimen was peripheral blood, taken 28 days after the second dose of the MenACWY control vaccine. These receptors all stem from an adult who received the MenACWY meningococcal vaccine as a control.

The J gene is TRBJ2-7, the V gene TRBV12-1; the listed D gene, TRBD1, was not tested against the DNA. TRBV12-1 is an annotated pseudogene. There are 15 residues in the CDR3. CDR3 in DNA: TGTGCCAGCAGCTTTGAAGGGGCCAAGACCTACGAGCAGTACTTC. Amino acids: CASSFEGAKTYEQYF.

This clone appeared once. The chain is built from TRBV27 and TRBJ1-2; 7 positions agree with TRBD1. Looked up from germline, CDR1 is MNHEY and CDR2 is SMNVEV (reference sequence). CDR3 length: 12 amino acids. The trim removed 8 bases at V and 10 bases at J, leaving 10 bases unmatched. The CDR3 reads CASSSGQLDYTF. In DNA, the CDR3 is TGTGCCAGCTCGTCGGGACAGCTAGACTACACCTTC.

This clone has a single count. The chain recombines TRBV9 with TRBJ1-4, with 7 positions matching TRBD1. The CDR3 sequence is 16 residues long. Looked up from germline, CDR1 is SGDLS and CDR2 is YYNGEE. V was clipped by 8 bases and J by 0 bases; unmatched bases: 10. The CDR3 region is CASSVGDSTTNEKLFF. The CDR3 DNA reads as TGTGCCAGTAGTGTCGGGGACAGTACAACTAATGAAAAACTGTTTTTT.

The gene calls are TRBV18 and TRBJ2-5; a weak D match, TRBD2 (6 bases). Germline assignment: CDR1 KGHSH and CDR2 LQKENI. Trimming removed 5 bases from V and 4 bases from J, with 17 bases in between. The CDR3 runs to 15 residues. CDR3 bases: TGTGCCAGCTCATTTCCAATCGGGGGAGCAGAGACCCAGTACTTC. Its translation: CASSFPIGGAETQYF.

V usage is TRBV6-5 and J usage is TRBJ1-5; 7 positions match TRBD1. Losses at the gene ends were 2 bases for V and 4 bases for J; bases not matched to a gene: 2. Looked up from germline, CDR1 is MNHEY and CDR2 is SVGAGI. This CDR3 is 14 amino acids long. The CDR3 here is CASSYQGENQPQHF. CDR3 in DNA: TGTGCCAGCAGTTACCAGGGGGAAAATCAGCCCCAGCATTTT.

V usage is TRBV14 and J usage is TRBJ1-6; D is uncertain. Germline V gene sequence: CDR1 SGHDN, CDR2 FVKESK. The V end was cut by 4 bases, the J end by 10 bases, with 8 bases between. The CDR3 extends over 12 amino acids. The CDR3 coding sequence is TGTGCCAGCAGCCCCCCCCAATCACCCCTCCACTTT. Amino acids: CASSPPQSPLHF.

The chain uses TRBV6-2 or TRBV6-3 and TRBJ2-7; D is uncertain. From germline, CDR1 is MNHEY and CDR2 SVGEGT. This CDR3 contains 14 residues. The V gene lost 0 bases and the J gene lost 5 bases, with 11 bases spanning the gap. CDR3: CASSYSIGPHEQYF. CDR3 bases: TGTGCCAGCAGTTACTCGATTGGGCCCCACGAGCAGTACTTC.

J is TRBJ1-4 and V is TRBV7-8, with 9 positions matching TRBD1. From germline, CDR1 is SGHVS and CDR2 FQNEAQ. Unmatched junction bases numbered 8, after V lost 4 bases and J lost 8 bases. The CDR3 totals 15 residues. The DNA for the CDR3 is TGTGCCAGCAGCTCTAGGACAGGGGAGAAGGAAAAACTGTTTTTT. Protein: CASSSRTGEKEKLFF.

V usage is TRBV29-1 and J usage is TRBJ1-1; D is perhaps TRBD1 (5 bases). This CDR3 has 15 amino acids. The germline V and J ends were trimmed by 3 bases and 1 base, with 15 bases remaining between them. CDR1 SQVTM and CDR2 ANQGSEA come from the germline V gene. CDR3 coding DNA: TGCAGCGTTGACCCCGGGGGGGACTGGAACACTGAAGCTTTCTTT. Translated: CSVDPGGDWNTEAFF.

For the CDR3, the DNA is TGTGCCAGCAGCAGAGACATGGCTGGAAACACCATATATTTT. It yields the protein CASSRDMAGNTIYF. The chain has TRBV6-2 or TRBV6-3 and TRBJ1-3; no clear D. V was trimmed by 6 bases and J by 2 bases, leaving 11 bases between them. The CDR3 loop spans 14 amino acids. Germline-derived CDR1 and CDR2 are MNHEY and SVGEGT.

This clone appeared a single time. This rearrangement joins TRBV4-3 to TRBJ1-4; D is undetermined. In germline, CDR1 is LGHNA, CDR2 YSLEER. With 0 bases removed from V and 2 bases from J, the gap between germline ends came to 10 bases. This CDR3 spans 16 amino acids. CDR3 residues: CASSQDRVGTNEKLFF. The DNA of the CDR3 is TGCGCCAGCAGCCAAGATCGGGTAGGGACTAATGAAAAACTGTTTTTT.

This chain links TRBV27 with TRBJ2-7; 10 positions match TRBD2. From germline, CDR1 is MNHEY and CDR2 SMNVEV (reference sequence). The CDR3 spans 16 residues. The V gene end was trimmed by 3 bases and the J gene end by 2 bases; junction bases not matched to a gene: 7. The CDR3 sequence: CASSLSGRAPTYEQYF. The CDR3 DNA is TGTGCCAGCAGTTTGAGCGGGAGGGCCCCTACCTACGAGCAGTACTTC.

V and J are TRBV11-3 and TRBJ2-1; no clear D. The germline V gene has CDR1 SGHNT and CDR2 YENEEA. The V end was cut by 1 base, the J end by 7 bases, with 14 bases between. The CDR3 is 15 amino acids. DNA for the CDR3: TGTGCCAGCAGCTTAGCGGTATCCTTCCTTAATGAGCAGTTCTTC. Its translation is CASSLAVSFLNEQFF. The variable domain in full, with the rest retrieved from reference TRBV11-3 and TRBJ2-1, is EAGVVQSPRYKIIEKKQPVAFWCNPISGHNTLYWYLQNLGQGPELLIRYENEEAVDDSQLPKDRFSAERLKGVDSTLKIQPAELGDSAVYLCASSLAVSFLNEQFFGPGTRLTVL.

This sequence joins TRBV7-2 and TRBJ1-2; 8 nucleotides agree with TRBD1. Germline V gene lookup returns CDR1 SGHTA and CDR2 FQGNSA. V shed 5 bases, J shed 7 bases, and the junction held 15 bases outside the gene matches. This CDR3 contains 16 residues. CDR3 nucleotide sequence: TGTGCCAGCAGCCCTCCCGGGACAGGCCTCGACTTTGGCTACACCTTC. Amino acids: CASSPPGTGLDFGYTF.

The CDR3: CASSWRVSEKTQYF. The CDR3, as DNA: TGTGCCAGCAGTTGGAGGGTCTCCGAGAAGACCCAGTACTTC. This chain uses TRBV6-2 or TRBV6-3 with TRBJ2-5; TRBD2 might be the D (6 bases). The CDR3 consists of 14 residues. V lost 4 bases, J lost 6 bases, and 15 bases lay in between. The germline CDR1 and CDR2 sequences are MNHEY and SVGEGT.